This T cell receptor beta chain was documented in a study of cytotoxic CD8 clonotypes in ibrutinib-treated CLL. Study background: For this cohort, patients were 10 to 11 relapsed/refractory and under 16 treatment-naive, while under 18 were IGHV unmutated. Partial response occurred in 24 patients and complete response in 2; at median approximately 71 months, around 14 remained remitted and approximately twelve progressed.

TCRdb's table, derived via immunoSEQ multiplex PCR, lists solely in-frame clones and lacks some. This sample has around 76,000 clones, with approximately 87% found just once. The CDR3 covers 18 residues. Per the germline V gene, CDR1 is SGDLS and CDR2 is YYNGEE. With 4 bases removed from V and 1 base from J, the gap between germline ends came to 18 bases. This clone has a handful of counts. The antigen is not known. Study findings and constraints: Public clonotypes proved infrequent, and on treatment they shrank or remained steady.

The chain has TRBV9 and TRBJ2-6; the D call may be TRBD1 or TRBD2 (6 bases each). Here the sequenced sample was PBMCs, taken after 24 months of ibrutinib treatment. This TCR derives from a human donor with chronic lymphocytic leukemia. CDR3: CASSPRQAGGSGANVLTF. The CDR3 nucleotides read TGTGCCAGCAGCCCCAGACAGGCCGGGGGATCTGGGGCCAACGTCCTGACTTTC. The full variable domain, in which reference TRBV9 and TRBJ2-6 provide the parts outside the CDR3, is DSGVTQTPKHLITATGQRVTLRCSPRSGDLSVYWYQQSLDQGLQFLIQYYNGEERAKGNILERFSAQQFPDLHSELNLSSLELGDSALYFCASSPRQAGGSGANVLTFGAGSRLTVL.